This T cell receptor beta chain was recovered during a study of CD8+ T cells in alopecia areata. In the study overall: Each of the treated patients was given oral tofacitinib, 5 to 10 mg twice daily, for moderate-to-severe alopecia areata. Tofacitinib dosing lasted 6 to 18 months, which was then followed by 6 months off drug.

Study-wide points: Lesional scalp, especially alopecia totalis/universalis, showed higher clonality than normal scalp. TCR sharing was clearer in mice than between patients, perhaps partly owing to patient HLA diversity.

Alopecia areata patients provided lesional scalp punch biopsies and peripheral blood. This clone turned up a few times. Its cognate antigen is unknown. RNA was isolated and reverse transcribed to cDNA, the sequencing template. Clones were sequenced by immunoSEQ multiplex PCR, and TCRdb holds only the in-frame ones, with some missing. The sample includes about 12,000 clones, around three fifths of them seen just once. The CDR3 loop spans 15 amino acids. V was pared by 5 bases and J by 1 base, with 15 bases between. Germline values: CDR1 MNHNY, CDR2 SVGAGI (reference sequence). The chain joins TRBV6-6 to TRBJ2-7, with a weak D call TRBD1 (5 bases). The receptor comes from a human donor with alopecia areata. Sequencing was performed on skin. For the CDR3, the DNA is TGTGCCAGCAGTCCCAGGTGGCAGGGTTCCTACGAGCAGTACTTC. Translated, it gives CASSPRWQGSYEQYF.